This entry concerns a single TCR beta chain. Its cognate antigen is unknown. Vbeta (60) and Jbeta (13) primers were used in the PCR. TCRdb's copy holds only in-frame clones and misses some; the assay was immunoSEQ multiplex PCR. The sample has over 20,000 clones; 75% to 85% are singletons. Germline loops: CDR1 SGHTA, CDR2 FQGNSA. V lost 1 base and J 4 bases, leaving 22 bases between the germline ends. This CDR3 region has 18 residues. The source of the sample is a study of cytomegalovirus exposure and HLA in healthy donors. Findings and caveats of the study: Versus the 666-donor mean, an Asian-associated ancestry cluster reportedly showed fewer N-insertions in a later analysis.

The sequencing sample was made of PBMCs. The V gene is TRBV7-2, the J gene TRBJ1-1, with a possible D match to TRBD1 (6 bases). This sequence was found in a male donor in good health and CMV-seronegative. This CDR3 is CASSLGVVGSGGATEAFF. The CDR3 DNA reads TGTGCCAGCAGCTTAGGAGTGGTAGGGTCGGGGGGGGCCACTGAAGCTTTCTTT.